This T cell receptor (beta chain) was documented in a study of T cell responses to AZD1222 COVID-19 vaccine. Sequencing used immunoSEQ multiplex PCR; TCRdb keeps in-frame clones, though not all of them. The table shows 200,000 to 300,000 clones, with about 92% occurring only once. This CDR3 comprises 16 residues. The germline V gene has CDR1 SGHRS and CDR2 YFSETQ. V dropped 4 bases and J dropped 3 bases, with 17 bases sitting between them. Overall study results and limits: Reports say nearly half of spike-specific TCRs go after unmutated variant regions. The sample set comprised mostly white British donors with more females, and clonal diversity was possibly underestimated. The study found Spike-specific TCR breadth and depth rose after two AZD1222 doses. No day 14 peak samples; only post-peak repertoires were characterized.

Points on this clone: No antigen is known for it.

Sequences were derived from peripheral blood, sampled on day 0 of AZD1222 vaccination. The genes are TRBV5-1 and TRBJ2-4, with D uncertain. The TCR originated in an adult in good health. In nucleotides, the CDR3 is TGCGCCAGCAGCCCAAGAGAAGGGAAAGGCAAAAACATTCAGTACTTC. Amino acids: CASSPREGKGKNIQYF. Using reference TRBV5-1 and TRBJ2-4 for the parts outside the CDR3, the full variable domain is KAGVTQTPRYLIKTRGQQVTLSCSPISGHRSVSWYQQTPGQGLQFLFEYFSETQRNKGNFPGRFSGRQFSNSRSEMNVSTLELGDSALYLCASSPREGKGKNIQYFGAGTRLSVL.